This T cell receptor (beta chain) was captured in a study of persistence of HIV-infected CD4 T cells. Study in general: A median of 8 years of suppressive ART preceded sampling. Multiple blood draws of up to about 180 mL, except two donors with single leukapheresis.

To note about this clone: Its antigen is still unknown.

An overlapping HIV-1 Gag peptide pool stimulated these cells at about 0.91 ug/peptide/mL. Responding CD4+ T cells were sorted by upregulation of both CD40 ligand and CD69. CD8+ T cells were removed from PBMCs prior to stimulation. The libraries were made with immunoSEQ version 4 in survey mode. Data came from immunoSEQ multiplex PCR; TCRdb stores just in-frame clones and leaves some out. The sample carries tens of thousands of clones, around two thirds recorded once. The TCR sequence derives from an adult man with HIV who was CMV-seropositive. Sequencing was performed on CD4+ T cells sorted from PBMCs after approximately 18-hour stimulation, taken from a patient who received antiretroviral therapy.

The CDR3 nucleotides are TGTGCCAGCAGCCAAGATCTAATTAGCGGCACAGATACGCAGTATTTT. Its translation is CASSQDLISGTDTQYF. The chain couples TRBV4-2 to TRBJ2-3, with D possibly matching TRBD2 (5 bases). The germline gives CDR1 LGHNA, CDR2 YNFKEQ. The V end lost 0 bases, the J end lost 1 base, and 11 bases lay between the germline ends. This CDR3 spans 16 amino acids.